Presented here are 12 T cell receptor beta chains from one specimen sequenced in a study of T cell repertoires in cytomegalovirus infection. A single record per CDR3 protein comes from TCRdb applying MiXCR to the reads. The sample holds 55,000 to 85,000 distinct CDR3 sequences, just under 4% seen once. The specimen sequenced was PBMCs. The receptors shown here come from a human donor in good health (CMV status not recorded). Some clones in this sample may be carry-over from other donors' samples.

This clonotype was seen only a few times. The V gene is TRBV7-2, the J gene TRBJ1-5, with D perhaps matching TRBD1 (5 bases). In germline, CDR1 is SGHTA, CDR2 FQGNSA. The CDR3 contains 14 residues. V was pared by 6 bases and J by 3 bases, with 12 bases between. The CDR3 DNA is TGTGCCAGCAGTATAAGACAGTTCAATCAGCCCCAGCATTTT. This encodes CASSIRQFNQPQHF.

This clonotype was seen ten or more times. The chain employs TRBV7-2 and TRBJ1-5; 12 bases map to TRBD1. CDR1 is SGHTA, CDR2 FQGNSA, per germline. This CDR3 region has 19 residues. V lost 5 bases, J lost 2 bases, and 13 bases stayed unmatched. CDR3 coding DNA: TGTGCCAGCAGCCCCTACTCCGGGACAGGGGGCTTAGGCAATCAGCCCCAGCATTTT. Protein sequence: CASSPYSGTGGLGNQPQHF.

This clonotype has at least ten counts. The CDR3 DNA sequence: TGTGCCAGCAGCCCCGGACAGGGTTACGGCGAGCAGTACTTC. This sequence encodes CASSPGQGYGEQYF. The V call is TRBV7-8, the J call TRBJ2-7, with 8 bases lining up with TRBD1. V was pared by 5 bases and J by 6 bases, with 9 bases of the junction left unmatched. CDR1 and CDR2 (germline): SGHVS, FQNEAQ. CDR3 length: 14 residues.

The sample holds many counts of this clonotype. CDR3 nucleotide sequence: TGTGCCAGCAGTCAGGACAGGGCCCGGGCGGAGCTGTTTTTT. Translation gives CASSQDRARAELFF. V gene TRBV7-2 combines with J gene TRBJ2-2; 8 nucleotides align to TRBD1. Germline V gives CDR1 SGHTA, CDR2 FQGNSA. Trimming removed 6 bases from V and 10 bases from J; junction bases left unmatched: 10. The CDR3 is 14 residues long.

Ten or more counts support this clonotype. The chain uses TRBV28 and TRBJ1-2; 9 positions agree with TRBD1. The CDR3 consists of 15 residues. Germline V gene lookup returns CDR1 MDHEN and CDR2 SYDVKM. The J segment lost 4 bases and the V segment lost 3 bases, leaving 6 bases of the junction unmatched. This CDR3 reads CASSFRDREIYGYTF. In DNA, the CDR3 is TGTGCCAGCAGTTTCAGGGACAGGGAGATCTATGGCTACACCTTC.

There are many counts of this clonotype. This chain links TRBV7-2 with TRBJ1-2; D unresolved. Germline lookup yields CDR1 SGHTA and CDR2 FQGNSA. V lost 5 bases and J 7 bases, leaving 14 bases between the germline ends. The CDR3 is 13 residues long. CDR3: CASSADMVGGYTF. The CDR3 nucleotides are TGTGCCAGCAGCGCAGACATGGTGGGTGGCTACACCTTC.

This clonotype was recorded many times. The chain combines TRBV5-1 with TRBJ2-6, with D uncertain. Trimming shortened V by 2 bases and J by 0 bases, and 9 bases separated the two germline ends. The CDR3 contains 16 residues. Germline V CDR1 and CDR2: SGHRS, YFSETQ. Here the CDR3 DNA reads TGCGCCAGCAGCTTAACTGTGCGCTCTGGGGCCAACGTCCTGACTTTC. It codes for CASSLTVRSGANVLTF.

Ten or more counts support this clonotype. The chain combines TRBV7-2 with TRBJ2-5, with 9 positions matching TRBD1. V lost 3 bases and J lost 2; bases outside the gene matches: 4. The germline CDR1 and CDR2 sequences are SGHTA and FQGNSA. CDR3 length: 15 residues. The CDR3 here is CASSLGQGWQETQYF. The CDR3 DNA reads as TGTGCCAGCAGCTTGGGACAGGGCTGGCAAGAGACCCAGTACTTC.

This clonotype was recorded at least ten times. The chain uses TRBV7-8 and TRBJ2-3; no firm D call. V was shortened by 1 base and J by 2 bases, with 10 bases between the two germline ends. The CDR3 extends over 15 amino acids. The germline CDR1 and CDR2 sequences are SGHVS and FQNEAQ. This CDR3 is CASSLVVPPTDTQYF. CDR3 DNA sequence: TGTGCCAGCAGCTTAGTTGTTCCGCCCACAGATACGCAGTATTTT. Based on the CDR3 plus reference TRBV7-8 and TRBJ2-3, the full variable domain is GAGVSQSPRYKVAKRGQDVALRCDPISGHVSLFWYQQALGQGPEFLTYFQNEAQLDKSGLPSDRFFAERPEGSVSTLKIQRTQQEDSAVYLCASSLVVPPTDTQYFGPGTRLTVL.

The table lists this clonotype with many counts. The chain combines TRBV6-2 or TRBV6-3 with TRBJ1-3, with no clear D. Trimming removed 6 bases from V and 0 bases from J, with 6 bases in between. The CDR3 consists of 13 residues. Germline CDR1 is MNHEY and CDR2 is SVGEGT. The CDR3 spells CASSSFSGNTIYF. The DNA of the CDR3 is TGTGCCAGCAGCTCATTCTCTGGAAACACCATATATTTT.

As to this clonotype: At one of its ends the junction is not consistent with the germline gene, which may arise from a read error. The chain carries TRBV7-2 and TRBJ2-7, with 13 bases lining up with TRBD2. Germline assignment: CDR1 SGHTA and CDR2 FQGNSA. This CDR3 comprises 14 residues. The CDR3 region has the DNA TGTGCCGGCAGCGAACTAGCGGGAGGGTACGAGCAGTACTTC. Translating gives CAGSELAGGYEQYF.

This clonotype was observed at least ten times. This sequence joins TRBV28 and TRBJ1-6, with a tentative D call TRBD1 (5 bases). The germline gives CDR1 MDHEN, CDR2 SYDVKM. Trimming pared 3 bases from V and 10 bases from J, leaving 16 bases between. The CDR3 runs 15 residues. CDR3 amino acids: CASSFPRAKRSPLHF. CDR3 coding DNA: TGTGCCAGCAGTTTCCCCAGGGCGAAAAGATCACCCCTCCACTTT.